The rows below give T cell receptor beta chains drawn from one sample of a study of graft-versus-host responses after intestinal transplantation. The repertoire was sequenced with immunoSEQ multiplex PCR; TCRdb's copy has only in-frame clones and lacks some. The sample lists about 35,000 clones, over 85% seen once, with approximately 0.8% in the top ten. Sequencing used PBMCs, obtained 16 days after intestinal transplant. These receptors all come from a human patient who received an intestinal transplant, so some T cells may come from the graft donor. Each CDR3 is given with its conserved first and last residue. The order of the fields is CDR3 protein, CDR3 DNA, V gene, J gene, D gene, clone size. D genes are given only for firm matches. Some rows have no size entry. The others give once, few or many, or a class for an expanded clone.

CDR3 protein: CASSFPPRGREGAYEQYF
CDR3 DNA: TGTGCCAGCAGTTTCCCCCCCCGGGGGAGGGAGGGAGCCTACGAGCAGTACTTC
V gene: TRBV27
J gene: TRBJ2-7
D gene: TRBD2
clone size: once

CDR3 protein: CASSLYPAGAYNEQFF
CDR3 DNA: TGTGCCAGCAGTTTATATCCCGCGGGAGCTTACAATGAGCAGTTCTTC
V gene: TRBV28
J gene: TRBJ2-1
D gene: TRBD2
clone size: NA

CDR3 protein: CASSRRGWTRYF
CDR3 DNA: TGTGCCAGCAGCCGCCGGGGATGGACCCGGTACTTC
V gene: TRBV7-9
J gene: TRBJ2-7
D gene: NA
clone size: NA

CDR3 protein: CASRPRTGGYEQYF
CDR3 DNA: TGCGCCAGCAGACCCAGAACGGGAGGATACGAGCAGTACTTC
V gene: TRBV4-1
J gene: TRBJ2-7
D gene: TRBD2
clone size: NA

CDR3 protein: CASSLTPQIDRDGETQYF
CDR3 DNA: TGTGCCAGCAGCTTGACGCCACAGATAGACAGGGATGGGGAGACCCAGTACTTC
V gene: TRBV5-6
J gene: TRBJ2-5
D gene: TRBD1
clone size: once

CDR3 protein: CASSQDPYGEGYYGYTF
CDR3 DNA: TGCGCCAGCAGCCAAGACCCCTACGGGGAGGGTTACTATGGCTACACCTTC
V gene: TRBV4-1
J gene: TRBJ1-2
D gene: NA
clone size: NA

CDR3 protein: CASSVWDGGTGELFF
CDR3 DNA: TGTGCCAGCAGCGTATGGGATGGCGGCACCGGGGAGCTGTTTTTT
V gene: TRBV9
J gene: TRBJ2-2
D gene: NA
clone size: NA

CDR3 protein: CASSLTRNEQYF
CDR3 DNA: TGTGCCAGCAGCCTCACTCGGAACGAGCAGTACTTC
V gene: TRBV11-2
J gene: TRBJ2-7
D gene: NA
clone size: NA

CDR3 protein: CAWRDGLAGLTDTQYF
CDR3 DNA: TGTGCCTGGAGGGACGGACTAGCGGGGTTAACAGATACGCAGTATTTT
V gene: TRBV30
J gene: TRBJ2-3
D gene: TRBD2
clone size: NA

CDR3 protein: CASSYPVRGKFYEQYF
CDR3 DNA: TGTGCCAGCAGTTACCCCGTGAGGGGAAAGTTCTACGAGCAGTACTTC
V gene: TRBV6-5
J gene: TRBJ2-7
D gene: NA
clone size: NA

CDR3 protein: CASSPPWSERPYEQYF
CDR3 DNA: TGTGCCAGCTCACCACCGTGGAGTGAAAGGCCCTACGAGCAGTACTTC
V gene: TRBV18
J gene: TRBJ2-7
D gene: NA
clone size: NA

CDR3 protein: CASSQVPGKETQYF
CDR3 DNA: TGTGCCAGCAGCCAAGTTCCCGGTAAAGAGACCCAGTACTTC
V gene: TRBV14
J gene: TRBJ2-5
D gene: NA
clone size: NA

CDR3 protein: CASSQADRGNTGELFF
CDR3 DNA: TGTGCCAGCAGCCAAGCGGACAGGGGAAACACCGGGGAGCTGTTTTTT
V gene: TRBV4-2
J gene: TRBJ2-2
D gene: TRBD1
clone size: NA

CDR3 protein: CASSDGGADNEQFF
CDR3 DNA: TGTGCCAGCAGCGACGGGGGAGCAGACAATGAGCAGTTCTTC
V gene: TRBV9
J gene: TRBJ2-1
D gene: NA
clone size: NA

CDR3 protein: CASSAGTGGGTDTQYF
CDR3 DNA: TGTGCCAGCAGCGCCGGGACAGGGGGTGGGACAGATACGCAGTATTTT
V gene: TRBV9
J gene: TRBJ2-3
D gene: TRBD1
clone size: once

CDR3 protein: CASSPRNTEAFF
CDR3 DNA: TGTGCCAGCAGCCCGAGAAACACTGAAGCTTTCTTT
V gene: TRBV14
J gene: TRBJ1-1
D gene: NA
clone size: NA

CDR3 protein: CASSVGDEQYF
CDR3 DNA: TGTGCCAGCTCGGTAGGTGACGAGCAGTACTTC
V gene: TRBV28
J gene: TRBJ2-7
D gene: NA
clone size: once

CDR3 protein: CASSFGGWAEQYF
CDR3 DNA: TGTGCCAGCAGTTTCGGTGGGTGGGCCGAGCAGTACTTC
V gene: TRBV27
J gene: TRBJ2-7
D gene: NA
clone size: NA

CDR3 protein: CARSSPVDRLNTEAFF
CDR3 DNA: TGTGCCAGAAGCTCCCCGGTTGACAGATTGAACACTGAAGCTTTCTTT
V gene: TRBV5-3
J gene: TRBJ1-1
D gene: NA
clone size: NA

CDR3 protein: CASSPYGIGPYNEQFF
CDR3 DNA: TGTGCCAGCAGCCCCTACGGTATCGGTCCCTACAATGAGCAGTTCTTC
V gene: TRBV5-6
J gene: TRBJ2-1
D gene: NA
clone size: NA

CDR3 protein: CSVDVDSGTTGELFF
CDR3 DNA: TGCAGCGTTGATGTGGACAGCGGGACCACCGGGGAGCTGTTTTTT
V gene: TRBV29-1
J gene: TRBJ2-2
D gene: NA
clone size: NA

CDR3 protein: CASGQGRGTGELFF
CDR3 DNA: TGTGCCAGCGGACAGGGGAGGGGGACCGGGGAGCTGTTTTTT
V gene: TRBV7-9
J gene: TRBJ2-2
D gene: TRBD1
clone size: once

CDR3 protein: CASSVKTGGGNQPQHF
CDR3 DNA: TGTGCCAGTAGTGTGAAGACAGGCGGGGGCAATCAGCCCCAGCATTTT
V gene: TRBV19
J gene: TRBJ1-5
D gene: NA
clone size: once

CDR3 protein: CSVEDTSGTLPYEQYF
CDR3 DNA: TGCAGCGTTGAAGATACGTCAGGGACCCTCCCCTACGAGCAGTACTTC
V gene: TRBV29-1
J gene: TRBJ2-7
D gene: NA
clone size: once

CDR3 protein: CASSPYYEAFF
CDR3 DNA: TGTGCCAGCAGCCCATACTATGAAGCTTTCTTT
V gene: TRBV7-9
J gene: TRBJ1-1
D gene: NA
clone size: NA

CDR3 protein: CASNQGAYNEQFF
CDR3 DNA: TGTGCCAGCAACCAGGGGGCCTACAATGAGCAGTTCTTC
V gene: TRBV6-6
J gene: TRBJ2-1
D gene: TRBD1
clone size: NA

CDR3 protein: CASSLGNEQFF
CDR3 DNA: TGCGCCAGCAGCCTAGGCAATGAGCAGTTCTTC
V gene: TRBV4-3
J gene: TRBJ2-1
D gene: NA
clone size: few

CDR3 protein: CASSASAGGPVDTQYF
CDR3 DNA: TGTGCCAGCAGTGCCTCAGCGGGAGGGCCAGTAGATACGCAGTATTTT
V gene: TRBV6-6
J gene: TRBJ2-3
D gene: TRBD2
clone size: few

CDR3 protein: CASSLVSEEAFF
CDR3 DNA: TGTGCCAGCAGCTTGGTCTCTGAGGAAGCTTTCTTT
V gene: TRBV5-4
J gene: TRBJ1-1
D gene: NA
clone size: NA

CDR3 protein: CASSGNWDEQFF
CDR3 DNA: TGCGCCAGCTCAGGGAATTGGGATGAGCAGTTCTTC
V gene: TRBV5-1
J gene: TRBJ2-1
D gene: NA
clone size: NA

CDR3 protein: CASSQETGGTGQPQHF
CDR3 DNA: TGCGCCAGCAGCCAAGAAACAGGGGGCACCGGTCAGCCCCAGCATTTT
V gene: TRBV4-3
J gene: TRBJ1-5
D gene: TRBD1
clone size: NA

CDR3 protein: CASSIGAGDPEQYF
CDR3 DNA: TGTGCCAGTAGTATAGGAGCGGGAGATCCCGAGCAGTACTTC
V gene: TRBV19
J gene: TRBJ2-7
D gene: TRBD2
clone size: NA

CDR3 protein: CASSLGGSYNEQFF
CDR3 DNA: TGCGCCAGCAGCTTGGGCGGCAGCTACAATGAGCAGTTCTTC
V gene: TRBV5-1
J gene: TRBJ2-1
D gene: NA
clone size: NA

CDR3 protein: CASSLWLPGDEKLFF
CDR3 DNA: TGTGCCAGCAGTTTATGGCTCCCAGGGGATGAAAAACTGTTTTTT
V gene: TRBV28
J gene: TRBJ1-4
D gene: NA
clone size: NA

CDR3 protein: CASSVDSLSGRPYNEQFF
CDR3 DNA: TGTGCCAGCAGCGTTGATAGTCTGAGCGGGAGACCCTACAATGAGCAGTTCTTC
V gene: TRBV9
J gene: TRBJ2-1
D gene: TRBD2
clone size: NA

CDR3 protein: CASSQDALLANSYEQYF
CDR3 DNA: TGTGCCAGCAGCCAAGATGCACTCCTGGCTAACTCCTACGAGCAGTACTTC
V gene: TRBV4-2
J gene: TRBJ2-7
D gene: NA
clone size: once

CDR3 protein: CASGGGLRKLFF
CDR3 DNA: TGTGCCAGCGGCGGTGGGCTTCGAAAACTGTTTTTT
V gene: TRBV6-4
J gene: TRBJ1-4
D gene: NA
clone size: NA

CDR3 protein: CASRPGTMNTEAFF
CDR3 DNA: TGTGCCAGCAGGCCGGGTACGATGAACACTGAAGCTTTCTTT
V gene: TRBV6-6
J gene: TRBJ1-1
D gene: NA
clone size: NA

CDR3 protein: CASSLAGPYNEQFF
CDR3 DNA: TGTGCCAGCAGCCTAGCGGGCCCATACAATGAGCAGTTCTTC
V gene: TRBV7-3
J gene: TRBJ2-1
D gene: TRBD2
clone size: NA

CDR3 protein: CASSLQGQSNQPQHF
CDR3 DNA: TGTGCCAGCAGTTTACAGGGACAGAGCAATCAGCCCCAGCATTTT
V gene: TRBV28
J gene: TRBJ1-5
D gene: TRBD1
clone size: NA

CDR3 protein: CASSWNLRDRIYEQYF
CDR3 DNA: TGTGCCAGCAGCTGGAACCTCCGGGACAGAATCTACGAGCAGTACTTC
V gene: TRBV7-6
J gene: TRBJ2-7
D gene: TRBD1
clone size: NA